Listed below are T cell receptor beta chains from one sample, sequenced in a study of blood T cell repertoires in COVID-19. The data were produced by immunoSEQ multiplex PCR, yet TCRdb's version contains in-frame clones alone and is incomplete. The sample lists fewer than 35,000 clones; approximately 90% were seen once. Specimen: peripheral blood. Source of these receptors: a woman aged 80 or over with active or convalescent COVID-19. Each CDR3 is given with its conserved first and last residue. The D gene is left open where the match is weak.

v_gene	d_gene	j_gene	CDR3nt	CDR3aa
TRBV6-5	TRBD2	TRBJ2-1	TGTGCCAGCAGTCCTATAGCGGGGGGTGAGCAGTTCTTC	CASSPIAGGEQFF
TRBV24-1	TRBD1	TRBJ2-3	TGTGCCACCAGTGACACTCGGGACAGGTCAGATACGCAGTATTTT	CATSDTRDRSDTQYF
TRBV7-9	.	TRBJ1-4	TGTGCCAGCAGCTTTCTGGGGGGGAGTGAAAAACTGTTTTTT	CASSFLGGSEKLFF
TRBV7-3	.	TRBJ1-1	TGTGCCAGCAGCTGGCAGTACATGAACACTGAAGCTTTCTTT	CASSWQYMNTEAFF
TRBV11-2	TRBD1	TRBJ2-7	TGTGCCAGCAGCTTAGCGGGGACAGTCTCCTACGAGCAGTACTTC	CASSLAGTVSYEQYF
TRBV5-4	.	TRBJ2-2	TGTGCCAGCAGCCATAGGACTACTGTGAACACCGGGGAGCTGTTTTTT	CASSHRTTVNTGELFF
TRBV28	TRBD1	TRBJ1-4	TGTGCCAGCAGTAGTCAGGGACAGTCAAATGAAAAACTGTTTTTT	CASSSQGQSNEKLFF
TRBV5-6	.	TRBJ1-2	TGTGCCAGCAGCTTGGAGGTCTCCAGGGGCGGTGGCTACACCTTC	CASSLEVSRGGGYTF
TRBV2	.	TRBJ1-6	TGTGCCAGCGGCCAGGCGAAAGATAATTCACCCCTCCACTTT	CASGQAKDNSPLHF
TRBV28	TRBD1	TRBJ1-5	TGTGCCAGCAGTCTTGGACAGGGAGGCAATCAGCCCCAGCATTTT	CASSLGQGGNQPQHF
TRBV5-1	TRBD1	TRBJ1-4	TGCGCCAGCAGGGATACAGGGGCAACTAATGAAAAACTGTTTTTT	CASRDTGATNEKLFF
TRBV5-4	.	TRBJ2-3	TGTGCCAGCAGCTTGGCACCGGGACAAGTAGATACGCAGTATTTT	CASSLAPGQVDTQYF
TRBV5-1	TRBD1	TRBJ1-1	TGCGCCAGCAGCACCGGGACAGGGGGGCTGAACACTGAAGCTTTCTTT	CASSTGTGGLNTEAFF
TRBV28	TRBD1	TRBJ2-1	TGTGCCAGCAGGCGGGGGACAGGGGGCGTCAATGAGCAGTTCTTC	CASRRGTGGVNEQFF
TRBV2	TRBD1	TRBJ1-4	TGTGCCAGCAGCGCCTCCCAGGGGGCCTCTAATGAAAAACTGTTTTTT	CASSASQGASNEKLFF
TRBV6-6	TRBD1	TRBJ2-3	TGTGCCAGCAGTAGACAGGGGCCTAGCACAGATACGCAGTATTTT	CASSRQGPSTDTQYF
TRBV15	.	TRBJ1-5	TGTGCCACCAGCAGGCAACGAGGAGGGGATCAGCCCCAGCATTTT	CATSRQRGGDQPQHF
TRBV18	TRBD1	TRBJ2-2	TGTGCCAGCTCACCACCACGTGCAGGGGGCGCGTCCGGGGAGCTGTTTTTT	CASSPPRAGGASGELFF
TRBV12-5	TRBD1	TRBJ2-7	TGTGCTAGTGCCCTCGGACAGGGGCCGAGGACCTACGAGCAGTACTTC	CASALGQGPRTYEQYF